The TCR beta chain described here comes from a study of blood T cells in healthy people across ages. The V and J ends lost 7 bases and 1 base respectively, with 19 bases between them. The germline gives CDR1 SGHTA, CDR2 FQGNSA. The CDR3 loop spans 16 amino acids. The use of a sample-barcoded 5' primer and a J-beta primer mix characterized a second PCR of roughly 6 to 12 cycles. Each CDR3 protein is one row after TCRdb ran MiXCR on the 5' RACE reads. The sample contains 2 million or so distinct CDR3 sequences, less than 50% of which appear only once. The receptor was derived from a woman aged 40 to 49 in good health. The rearrangement links TRBV7-2 to TRBJ1-2; D remains ambiguous. Material: blood. The CDR3 DNA sequence: TGTGCCAGCACCCCACCCGAGGGAGGGAATAACTATGGCTACACCTTC. This codes for CASTPPEGGNNYGYTF.